This TCR beta chain was identified in a study of T cell repertoires in cytomegalovirus infection. V was pared by 3 bases and J by 6 bases, with 6 bases of the junction left unmatched. Germline CDR1 reads SGHTA; CDR2 reads FQGNSA. CDR3 size: 15 residues. A note on this clonotype: Antigen specificity is unknown.

TCRdb re-called the reads with MiXCR, one entry per CDR3 protein. Of hundreds of thousands of distinct CDR3 sequences in the sample, 25% to 35% were seen once. The TCR sequence derives from a human donor in good health (CMV status not recorded). Some clones in this sample may be carry-over from other donors' samples. The rearrangement uses TRBV7-2 and TRBJ2-1, with 9 bases identical to TRBD2. The sequencing here drew on cultured PBMCs, taken from culture after CMV antigen stimulation. CDR3 in amino acids: CASSLAGGSANEQFF. DNA of the CDR3: TGTGCCAGCAGCTTGGCGGGAGGGTCTGCCAATGAGCAGTTCTTC.